The 18 T cell receptor beta chains in this list originate from one sample, sequenced in a study of T cells in Graves' hyperthyroidism and ophthalmopathy. Template material for amplifying TCR beta CDR3 regions consisted of RNA transcripts. The TCR CDR3 first-round RT-PCR relied on the HTBI primer set. A single record per CDR3 protein comes from TCRdb applying MiXCR to the multiplex PCR reads. The sample consists of a few hundred thousand distinct CDR3 sequences, about 15% of them appearing once. Sequences were obtained from blood. These receptors all stem from a woman aged 25-40 years with Graves' hyperthyroidism.

The chain combines TRBV19 with TRBJ2-1; TRBD2 aligns across 11 bases. Germline trimming cut 8 bases from V and 7 bases from J; bases unmatched to any gene: 7. CDR1 and CDR2 from the germline V gene are LNHDA and SQIVND (reference sequence). The CDR3 is 14 amino acids. CDR3 protein: CASCLAGGRNEQFF. As DNA, the CDR3 is TGTGCCAGTTGTCTAGCGGGAGGCCGGAATGAGCAGTTCTTC.

This clonotype was counted at least ten times. The rearrangement joins TRBV6-1 to TRBJ2-7; TRBD2 matches at 13 bases. The CDR3 sequence is 13 residues long. Losses at the gene ends were 8 bases for V and 3 bases for J; bases not matched to a gene: 1. Germline V gives CDR1 MNHNS, CDR2 SASEGT. CDR3 sequence (DNA): TGTGCCAGCGGACTAGCGGGAGTCTACGAGCAGTACTTC. It encodes CASGLAGVYEQYF.

This chain joins TRBV5-4 and TRBJ2-1, with TRBD2 matching 11 bases. V shed 1 base and J 6 bases; nucleotides not matched to a gene: 6. Germline V gene sequence: CDR1 SGHNT, CDR2 YYREEE (reference sequence). The CDR3 runs 16 residues. The CDR3 sequence is CASSLTSGSGGNEQFF. The CDR3 DNA reads as TGTGCCAGCAGCTTGACTAGCGGGAGTGGGGGCAATGAGCAGTTCTTC.

This clonotype has ten or more counts. This chain links TRBV28 with TRBJ2-7, with D maybe TRBD2 (5 bases). Germline V gives CDR1 MDHEN, CDR2 SYDVKM. The ends were cut back, 2 bases at V and 3 bases at J, with 11 bases in the middle. This CDR3 region has 14 residues. This CDR3 is CASSLRAGDYEQYF. CDR3 nucleotide sequence: TGTGCCAGCAGTTTAAGGGCCGGGGACTACGAGCAGTACTTC.

The J gene is TRBJ2-5, the V gene TRBV24-1; D is unresolved. V lost 1 base to trimming and J lost 3 bases, with 8 bases between them. The CDR3 extends over 14 amino acids. Per the germline V gene, CDR1 is KGHDR and CDR2 is SFDVKD. The CDR3 DNA reads TGTGCCACCAGTGATTTAGCCGGAAAAGAGACCCAGTACTTC. Residues: CATSDLAGKETQYF.

This clonotype was seen more than once but under ten times. The V gene is TRBV3-1, the J gene TRBJ1-6; the D gene is possibly TRBD1 (5 bases). V gave up 5 bases and J gave up 5 bases, with 16 bases separating them. CDR1 is LGHDT, CDR2 YNNKEL, per germline (reference sequence). This CDR3 region has 16 residues. Here the CDR3 reads CASSRGLGGNNSPLHF. Here the CDR3 DNA reads TGTGCCAGCAGCAGAGGACTCGGGGGGAATAATTCACCCCTCCACTTT.

Ten or more counts support this clonotype. V is TRBV10-1 and J is TRBJ1-1; unclear D gene. The germline CDR1 and CDR2 sequences are WNHNN and SYGVQD (reference sequence). This CDR3 contains 15 residues. Trimming removed 2 bases at V and 3 bases at J, with 13 bases between. The CDR3 spells CASSEPFSRDTEAFF. In DNA, the CDR3 is TGCGCCAGCAGTGAGCCGTTTAGTCGAGACACTGAAGCTTTCTTT.

This clonotype was counted at least ten times. The V call is TRBV18, the J call TRBJ2-5; 8 bases agree with TRBD2. The ends lost 8 bases at V and 1 base at J; junction bases unmatched: 3. Germline V lookup: CDR1 KGHSH, CDR2 LQKENI. The CDR3 has 13 residues. CDR3 loop: CASATSAQETQYF. CDR3 DNA: TGTGCCAGCGCGACTAGCGCCCAAGAGACCCAGTACTTC.

This clonotype was seen at least ten times. The chain couples TRBV28 to TRBJ2-3; 9 bases map to TRBD1. The CDR3 spans 17 residues. V shed 4 bases, J shed 1 base, and the junction held 9 bases outside the gene matches. In germline, CDR1 is MDHEN, CDR2 SYDVKM. This CDR3 reads CASSSPSRDRGTDTQYF. CDR3 in DNA: TGTGCCAGCAGTTCGCCTTCCCGGGACAGGGGCACAGATACGCAGTATTTT.

At least ten counts were recorded for this clonotype. This chain links TRBV5-1 with TRBJ1-4; the D is unclear. This CDR3 contains 14 residues. Germline V lookup: CDR1 SGHRS, CDR2 YFSETQ. Trimming took 1 base from V and 4 from J, leaving 8 bases between them. The CDR3 DNA sequence: TGCGCCAGCAGCTTGACCGGAATTAATGAAAAACTGTTTTTT. Protein: CASSLTGINEKLFF.

This clonotype has at least ten counts. This chain links TRBV27 with TRBJ2-1; no definite D call. Germline values: CDR1 MNHEY, CDR2 SMNVEV (reference sequence). The CDR3 is made up of 13 amino acids. Trimming took 8 bases from V and 0 from J, leaving 8 bases between them. CDR3 in DNA: TGTGCCAGCTCCTTCAACTCCTACAATGAGCAGTTCTTC. Protein product: CASSFNSYNEQFF.

In this sample, this clonotype turned up many times. The chain links TRBV3-1 to TRBJ2-5; 14 bases fit TRBD2. Trimming cost V 6 bases and J 7 bases; bases outside gene matches: 16. Germline-derived CDR1 and CDR2 are LGHDT and YNNKEL (reference sequence). CDR3 length: 18 amino acids. This CDR3 is CASRKGLAGATPLGTQYF. DNA for the CDR3: TGTGCCAGCAGGAAGGGACTAGCGGGAGCTACGCCACTAGGGACCCAGTACTTC.

This clonotype was recorded many times. This chain connects TRBV28 to TRBJ1-1; no firm D call. The CDR3 sequence is 11 residues long. Between the trimmed V and J ends, which lost 3 bases and 9 bases, there was a span of 8 bases. The V gene's germline CDR1 is MDHEN and CDR2 SYDVKM. CDR3 bases: TGTGCCAGCAGTTTTTTGGGGAAAGCTTTCTTT. Translating it yields CASSFLGKAFF. The entire variable domain, with the rest obtained from reference TRBV28 and TRBJ1-1, is as follows: DVKVTQSSRYLVKRTGEKVFLECVQDMDHENMFWYRQDPGLGLRLIYFSYDVKMKEKGDIPEGYSVSREKKERFSLILESASTNQTSMYLCASSFLGKAFFGQGTRLTVV.

There are many counts of this clonotype. This chain connects TRBV24-1 to TRBJ2-3; D call uncertain. The CDR3 is 15 residues long. The ends were cut back, 4 bases at V and 6 bases at J, with 16 bases in the middle. CDR1 is KGHDR and CDR2 is SFDVKD in the germline V gene. The CDR3 spells CATSDPGPLKDTQYF. DNA of the CDR3: TGTGCCACCAGTGACCCCGGACCCCTGAAGGATACGCAGTATTTT.

The chain uses TRBV12-3 or TRBV12-4 and TRBJ1-3, with a weak D call TRBD1 (5 bases). Trimming took 6 bases from V and 0 from J, leaving 15 bases between them. This CDR3 is built from 16 residues. The CDR3 here is CASRTGGVLSGNTIYF. CDR3 DNA sequence: TGTGCCAGCAGGACGGGGGGGGTCCTCTCTGGAAACACCATATATTTT.

This clonotype was seen repeatedly, ten times or more. This chain joins TRBV7-2 and TRBJ2-3; D is possibly TRBD2 (6 bases). Trimming removed 3 bases at V and 4 bases at J, with 14 bases between. This CDR3 is 15 amino acids long. Germline V CDR1 and CDR2: SGHTA, FQGNSA. The CDR3 coding sequence is TGTGCCAGCAGCTTGTCAAGCGGGTTCTCAGATACGCAGTATTTT. This translates into CASSLSSGFSDTQYF.

There are many counts of this clonotype. In nucleotides, the CDR3 is TGTGCCAGCAGCCACTTCGGCGGCTACGAGCAGTACTTC. This sequence encodes CASSHFGGYEQYF. The rearrangement uses TRBV3-1 and TRBJ2-7; D unresolved. The CDR3 contains 13 residues. V dropped 3 bases and J dropped 3 bases, with 9 bases sitting between them. Germline V gene lookup returns CDR1 LGHDT and CDR2 YNNKEL (reference sequence).

This clonotype was seen at least ten times. The DNA of the CDR3 is TGTGCCATACCGTCCCATGGAAAAGCCAAAAACATTCAGTACTTC. Translating gives CAIPSHGKAKNIQYF. The gene calls are TRBV28 and TRBJ2-4; no clear D. This CDR3 contains 15 residues. V lost 10 bases and J 0 bases, leaving 16 bases between the germline ends. Germline V gene sequence: CDR1 MDHEN, CDR2 SYDVKM.